A single T cell receptor beta chain is shown here with its context. This table comes from immunoSEQ multiplex PCR, and its TCRdb copy is limited to in-frame clones, with some not included. The table shows 170,000 or so clones, with about 86% occurring only once. The V and J ends lost 8 bases and 7 bases, in that order; junction bases with no gene match: 5. CDR1 is MNHEY and CDR2 is SVGAGI in the germline V gene. CDR3 length equals 12 residues. The data are from a study of blood T cell repertoires in COVID-19. The overall study: The origin of the acute and convalescent COVID-19 samples was the United States, Italy and Spain.

The chain joins TRBV6-5 to TRBJ2-1; 7 bases fit TRBD2. The origin of this receptor is a woman aged 18 to 35 who had recovered from COVID-19. The material sequenced was peripheral blood. In DNA, the CDR3 is TGTGCCAGCCTGGGGGGGGGAAATGAGCAGTTCTTC. It is translated as CASLGGGNEQFF.